The entry below describes one TCR beta chain. The data were taken from a study of molecular identifiers for immune sequencing clone quantification. TCRdb fed the PCR reads into MiXCR, producing one record per CDR3 protein. The table lists nearly 650,000 distinct CDR3 sequences, 25% of them singletons. Sequenced input: naive CD8+ T cells from blood, with Jurkat cell RNA spiked in. Indicated subset: FACS-sorted CD8+CD4-CCR7+CD45RA+ naive T cells. The source of this sequence is a human donor in good health. Some libraries in this study had Jurkat cell RNA spiked in.

The chain's CDR3 is CASATANTEAFF. For the CDR3, the DNA is TGTGCCAGCGCAACAGCGAACACTGAAGCTTTCTTT. The genes are TRBV12-3 or TRBV12-4 and TRBJ1-1; D unresolved. The V end was cut by 8 bases, the J end by 1 base, with 8 bases between. The CDR3 has 12 amino acids.